Following are 32 T cell receptor beta chains from one sample sequenced in a study of blood T cell repertoires in COVID-19. Clones were read by immunoSEQ multiplex PCR, and TCRdb kept only the in-frame ones, dropping some. The data show fewer than 300,000 clones, 81% seen once. What was sequenced was peripheral blood. The receptors come from an older woman with active or convalescent COVID-19.

The V and J genes are TRBV25-1 and TRBJ2-7; D remains ambiguous. The length of the CDR3 is 12 residues. Between the trimmed V and J ends, which lost 3 bases and 4 bases, there was a span of 7 bases. Germline CDR1 MGHDK, CDR2 SYGVNS. Here the CDR3 DNA reads TGTGCCAGCAGTGACCTTATATACGAGCAGTACTTC. This gives the protein CASSDLIYEQYF.

In this sample, this clone turned up a few times. The gene calls are TRBV29-1 and TRBJ2-3; weak D call: TRBD2 (7 bases). CDR3 length: 14 residues. The V end was cut by 4 bases, the J end by 5 bases, with 16 bases between. CDR1 and CDR2 (germline): SQVTM, ANQGSEA. The CDR3 bases are TGCAGCGTTGGCGGGGGCATACAGGGAGATACGCAGTATTTT. As protein: CSVGGGIQGDTQYF.

This chain connects TRBV12-5 to TRBJ1-5; no clear D gene. CDR1 LGHNT and CDR2 FRNRAP come from the germline V gene. V gave up 4 bases and J gave up 6 bases, with 10 bases separating them. This CDR3 contains 13 residues. CDR3 sequence reads: CASGSREGQPQHF. The CDR3 DNA follows: TGTGCTAGTGGTTCCCGTGAGGGTCAGCCCCAGCATTTT.

The J gene is TRBJ2-5, the V gene TRBV7-3; TRBD2 is a possible D gene (5 bases). The CDR3 loop spans 14 amino acids. Germline V gene lookup returns CDR1 SGHTA and CDR2 FQGTGA. Trimming cost V 5 bases and J 1 base, with 11 bases left between them. Here the CDR3 reads CASSPSGSQETQYF. CDR3 nucleotides: TGTGCCAGCAGCCCAAGCGGTTCCCAAGAGACCCAGTACTTC. Filled out from reference TRBV7-3 and TRBJ2-5, the complete variable domain reads GAGVSQTPSNKVTEKGKYVELRCDPISGHTALYWYRQSLGQGPEFLIYFQGTGAADDSGLPNDRFFAVRPEGSVSTLKIQRTERGDSAVYLCASSPSGSQETQYFGPGTRLLVL.

This clone has only one observation. The J gene is TRBJ2-7, the V gene TRBV7-3; D possibly corresponds to TRBD1 (6 bases). Germline assignment: CDR1 SGHTA and CDR2 FQGTGA. The CDR3 is made up of 14 amino acids. V lost 2 bases to trimming and J lost 4 bases, with 12 bases between them. The DNA of the CDR3 is TGTGCCAGCAGCTTACTACAGGGACCTTACGAGCAGTACTTC. This encodes CASSLLQGPYEQYF.

The V gene is TRBV28, the J gene TRBJ1-5; perhaps TRBD1 as D (6 bases). The CDR3 runs 16 residues. Germline CDR1 reads MDHEN; CDR2 reads SYDVKM. V lost 5 bases to trimming and J lost 0 bases, with 14 bases between them. The CDR3 coding sequence is TGTGCCAGCAGTGCCATACAGGGATATAGCAATCAGCCCCAGCATTTT. It translates to CASSAIQGYSNQPQHF.

The chain couples TRBV4-1 to TRBJ2-7; D uncertain. Trimming pared 1 base from V and 3 bases from J, leaving 7 bases between. Germline CDR1 is MGHRA and CDR2 is YSYEKL. CDR3 length: 13 residues. The CDR3 DNA follows: TGCGCCAGCAGCCAAGGGCAGGACTACGAGCAGTACTTC. Translated: CASSQGQDYEQYF.

The rearrangement uses TRBV19 and TRBJ1-3; D call uncertain. CDR1 is LNHDA and CDR2 is SQIVND in the germline V gene (reference sequence). V was pared by 10 bases and J by 0 bases, with 10 bases between. CDR3 size: 13 residues. In nucleotides, the CDR3 is TGTGCCACTTCCCTTTTCTCTGGAAACACCATATATTTT. Protein product: CATSLFSGNTIYF.

J is TRBJ2-3 and V is TRBV6-4; 7 nucleotides agree with TRBD1. Trimming took 0 bases from V and 2 from J; bases not matched to a gene: 2. Germline values: CDR1 MRHNA, CDR2 SNTAGT. The CDR3 is 15 residues long. For the CDR3, the DNA is TGTGCCAGCAGTGACTCAGGACAGGCCACAGATACGCAGTATTTT. This translates into CASSDSGQATDTQYF.

This rearrangement joins TRBV27 to TRBJ1-1, with a possible D match to TRBD1 (5 bases). The CDR3 is 13 residues long. V lost 4 bases and J lost 8, with 14 bases in between. Germline CDR1 and CDR2: MNHEY and SMNVEV (reference sequence). As DNA, the CDR3 is TGTGCCAGCAGTTGGGACTCAAGGTCGGAAGCTTTCTTT. The encoded protein is CASSWDSRSEAFF.

This chain uses TRBV5-6 with TRBJ1-6; 8 positions match TRBD1. J lost 5 bases, V lost 4 bases, and 8 bases had no gene match. Germline CDR1 and CDR2: SGHDT and YYEEEE. The CDR3 sequence is 16 residues long. The CDR3 here is CASSREPGQDNSPLHF. CDR3 nucleotide sequence: TGTGCCAGCAGCCGCGAGCCGGGACAGGATAATTCACCCCTCCACTTT.

The chain joins TRBV21-1 to TRBJ1-6. TRBV21-1 is described as a pseudogene. The CDR3 has 17 amino acids. The CDR3 DNA reads TGTGCCAGCAGCAAAAAGGTATCTAGACTATATAATTCACCCCTCCACTTT. This encodes CASSKKVSRLYNSPLHF.

V is TRBV25-1 and J is TRBJ1-1; D call uncertain. CDR1 and CDR2 from the germline V gene are MGHDK and SYGVNS. This CDR3 spans 12 amino acids. The V and J ends lost 0 bases and 11 bases respectively, with 10 bases between them. As DNA, the CDR3 is TGTGCCAGCAGTGAATACAGAGGGCGGGCTTTCTTT. This gives the protein CASSEYRGRAFF.

The chain carries TRBV6-2 or TRBV6-3 and TRBJ2-1, with 8 nucleotides matching TRBD2. The V gene end was trimmed by 4 bases and the J gene end by 9 bases; junction bases not matched to a gene: 14. This CDR3 is built from 16 residues. CDR1 and CDR2 (germline): MNHEY, SVGEGT. As DNA, the CDR3 is TGTGCCAGCAGTTCCTACGTCCCCAGGGCGGGAGGTGAGCAGTTCTTC. Amino acid sequence: CASSSYVPRAGGEQFF.

CDR3: CASSYSQGRGEQYF. CDR3 nucleotides: TGTGCCAGCAGTTACTCCCAAGGGAGAGGCGAGCAGTACTTC. The chain has TRBV6-5 and TRBJ2-7; a weak D match, TRBD2 (5 bases). From germline, CDR1 is MNHEY and CDR2 SVGAGI. Trimming shortened V by 0 bases and J by 6 bases, and 12 bases separated the two germline ends. The CDR3 spans 14 residues.

This clone was observed once. The chain combines TRBV4-2 with TRBJ2-3; 11 bases are a match to TRBD2. This CDR3 has 17 amino acids. Looked up from germline, CDR1 is LGHNA and CDR2 is YNFKEQ. The V gene end was trimmed by 0 bases and the J gene end by 9 bases; junction bases not matched to a gene: 11. The DNA for the CDR3 is TGTGCCAGCAGCCAAGACTATACTAGCGGGGGCCCTGCAACGCAGTATTTT. Translation gives CASSQDYTSGGPATQYF.

This clone was observed a single time. The gene calls are TRBV9 and TRBJ2-1; TRBD2 matches at 9 bases. The CDR3 is 16 residues long. From germline, CDR1 is SGDLS and CDR2 YYNGEE. Trimming at V came to 10 bases and at J to 6 bases, leaving 17 bases not matched to a gene. CDR3 nucleotides: TGTGCCCGCCGCGGGGGCGCGCGGGGGGGCCTCAATGAGCAGTTCTTC. Translation: CARRGGARGGLNEQFF.

The V gene is TRBV7-2, the J gene TRBJ1-5, with 10 bases lining up with TRBD1. Trimming at V came to 4 bases and at J to 4 bases, leaving 4 bases not matched to a gene. This CDR3 has 15 residues. Per the germline V gene, CDR1 is SGHTA and CDR2 is FQGNSA. The CDR3 protein is CASSWGTGVNQPQHF. DNA of the CDR3: TGTGCCAGCAGCTGGGGGACAGGGGTTAATCAGCCCCAGCATTTT. Combining the CDR3 with reference TRBV7-2 and TRBJ1-5 gives the whole variable domain GAGVSQSPSNKVTEKGKDVELRCDPISGHTALYWYRQSLGQGLEFLIYFQGNSAPDKSGLPSDRFSAERTGGSVSTLTIQRTQQEDSAVYLCASSWGTGVNQPQHFGDGTRLSIL.

In this sample, this clone turned up a few times. An end of the junction differs from the germline gene, which may be a read error. This rearrangement joins TRBV7-2 to TRBJ2-3; D is undetermined. This CDR3 region has 15 residues. Germline V lookup: CDR1 SGHTA, CDR2 FQGNSA. CDR3 protein: CASSLFTVESDTQYF. CDR3 bases: TGTGCGAGCAGCTTATTTACAGTCGAATCAGATACGCAGTATTTT.

V and J are TRBV9 and TRBJ2-3; 14 bases fit TRBD2. Looked up from germline, CDR1 is SGDLS and CDR2 is YYNGEE. The V gene end was trimmed by 3 bases and the J gene end by 8 bases; junction bases not matched to a gene: 5. There are 15 residues in the CDR3. Here the CDR3 reads CASSATSGGAGTQYF. CDR3 DNA sequence: TGTGCCAGCAGCGCGACTAGCGGGGGGGCCGGTACGCAGTATTTT.

The rearrangement links TRBV21-1 to TRBJ1-5; TRBD1 is taken as the D call from the table, unchecked against the DNA. TRBV21-1 is classified as a pseudogene. CDR3 size: 19 residues. CDR3 DNA sequence: TGTGCCAGCAGCAAAGCGCTTTGGCCAGGGTTGAGGAGCAATCAGCCCCAGCATTTT. It yields the protein CASSKALWPGLRSNQPQHF.

This clone was seen only a few times. V gene TRBV11-2 combines with J gene TRBJ2-1; tentative D call: TRBD1 (6 bases). This CDR3 comprises 16 residues. CDR1 is SGHAT, CDR2 FQNNGV, per germline. V was clipped by 0 bases and J by 7 bases, with 16 bases between them. CDR3 nucleotides: TGTGCCAGCAGCTTAGATACAGGGCAACTGTGGAATGAGCAGTTCTTC. Residues: CASSLDTGQLWNEQFF.

CDR3 sequence: CASSFQGASTEAFF. As DNA, the CDR3 is TGTGCCAGCAGTTTCCAGGGGGCGAGCACTGAAGCTTTCTTT. The chain has TRBV27 and TRBJ1-1; 8 nucleotides match TRBD1. The CDR3 extends over 14 amino acids. Trimming cost V 3 bases and J 4 bases; bases outside gene matches: 4. Germline CDR1 reads MNHEY; CDR2 reads SMNVEV (reference sequence).

This clone was observed a single time. This chain links TRBV6-5 with TRBJ1-4; TRBD1 aligns across 8 bases. CDR1 and CDR2 from the germline V gene are MNHEY and SVGAGI. CDR3 length: 14 amino acids. Trimming removed 8 bases from V and 3 bases from J; junction bases left unmatched: 5. In nucleotides, the CDR3 is TGTGCCAGCCAGGGGGCGCGAGCTAATGAAAAACTGTTTTTT. This sequence encodes CASQGARANEKLFF.

The gene calls are TRBV10-1 and TRBJ2-5; TRBD1 might be the D (5 bases). Germline CDR1 reads WNHNN; CDR2 reads SYGVQD (reference sequence). The CDR3 length is 13 residues. Trimming shortened V by 8 bases and J by 5 bases, and 15 bases separated the two germline ends. The CDR3 here is CASGFRVHETQYF. CDR3 bases: TGCGCCAGCGGATTCAGGGTCCACGAGACCCAGTACTTC.

This chain links TRBV20-1 with TRBJ1-2; maybe TRBD1 (5 bases). This CDR3 has 12 residues. CDR1 DFQATT and CDR2 SNEGSKA come from the germline V gene (reference sequence). Trimming took 3 bases from V and 4 from J, leaving 9 bases between them. CDR3 sequence (DNA): TGCAGTGCTAGTTCAGGGATCTATGGCTACACCTTC. Translated, it gives CSASSGIYGYTF.

J is TRBJ2-7 and V is TRBV5-1; 8 bases line up with TRBD1. CDR3 length: 15 residues. Germline CDR1 SGHRS, CDR2 YFSETQ. J gave up 2 bases and V 0 bases, and 4 bases lay outside the gene matches. CDR3 in amino acids: CASSLDRQGTYEQYF. The CDR3 region has the DNA TGCGCCAGCAGCTTGGACCGACAGGGGACCTACGAGCAGTACTTC.

The V gene is TRBV7-2, the J gene TRBJ1-4; TRBD1 matches at 8 bases. V shed 1 base, J shed 15 bases, and the junction held 10 bases outside the gene matches. Germline CDR1 SGHTA, CDR2 FQGNSA. This CDR3 has 14 amino acids. DNA of the CDR3: TGTGCCAGCAGCTTAGTCTTCGCGACAGGGGACTTGTTTTTT. It encodes CASSLVFATGDLFF. Full variable domain (rest looked up from reference TRBV7-2 and TRBJ1-4): GAGVSQSPSNKVTEKGKDVELRCDPISGHTALYWYRQSLGQGLEFLIYFQGNSAPDKSGLPSDRFSAERTGGSVSTLTIQRTQQEDSAVYLCASSLVFATGDLFFGSGTQLSVL.

This CDR3 is CASNRDRVGNEQFF. In DNA, the CDR3 is TGCGCCAGTAACCGGGACAGGGTAGGTAATGAGCAGTTCTTC. The V and J genes are TRBV5-1 and TRBJ2-1; TRBD1 aligns across 9 bases. Per germline, CDR1 SGHRS and CDR2 YFSETQ. This CDR3 is built from 14 residues. V was clipped by 8 bases and J by 7 bases; unmatched bases: 10.

This chain joins TRBV28 and TRBJ1-5; weak D call: TRBD1 (6 bases). Per the germline V gene, CDR1 is MDHEN and CDR2 is SYDVKM. The CDR3 has 13 amino acids. V lost 9 bases to trimming and J lost 1 base, with 10 bases between them. In DNA, the CDR3 is TGTGCCAGTGGGACATCGAGCAATCAGCCCCAGCATTTT. Its protein is CASGTSSNQPQHF.

This clone has a handful of counts. The chain combines TRBV4-3 with TRBJ2-3, with no clear D. CDR1 and CDR2 from the germline V gene are LGHNA and YSLEER. V was pared by 0 bases and J by 0 bases, with 7 bases between. The CDR3 extends over 15 amino acids. CDR3 loop: CASSQDYPSTDTQYF. The CDR3 coding sequence is TGCGCCAGCAGCCAAGATTATCCTAGCACAGATACGCAGTATTTT.

As regards this clone: Distinct nucleotide sequences in the sample also encode this CDR3. The rearrangement uses TRBV19 and TRBJ1-6, with 11 nucleotides matching TRBD1. Germline CDR1 and CDR2: LNHDA and SQIVND (reference sequence). The CDR3 runs 14 residues. The junction had 2 bases not matched to a gene; V was cut back by 6 bases and J by 7 bases. Written as DNA, the CDR3 is TGTGCCAGTAGCCGGGACAGGGGGAATTCACCCCTCCACTTT. Its translation is CASSRDRGNSPLHF. Based on the CDR3 plus reference TRBV19 and TRBJ1-6, the full variable domain is DGGITQSPKYLFRKEGQNVTLSCEQNLNHDAMYWYRQDPGQGLRLIYYSQIVNDFQKGDIAEGYSVSREKKESFPLTVTSAQKNPTAFYLCASSRDRGNSPLHFGNGTRLTVT.